These 10 T cell receptor beta chains came from one sample sequenced in a study of blood T cells in healthy people across ages. A J-beta primer mix and a sample-barcoded 5' primer were used in a second PCR of roughly 6 to 11 cycles. TCRdb recomputed calls from the 5' RACE reads with MiXCR, one row per CDR3 protein. The table lists about 1,400,000 distinct CDR3 sequences, around 42% of them singletons. Sequenced material: blood. The receptors were gathered from a woman aged 18 to 35 in good health.

V and J are TRBV2 and TRBJ2-7; D is tentatively TRBD1 or TRBD2 (5 bases each). V lost 5 bases and J lost 3, with 17 bases in between. This CDR3 spans 15 amino acids. CDR1 and CDR2 from the germline V gene are SNHLY and FYNNEI. The CDR3 bases are TGTGCCAGCAGTTCATCCCGTGGGACGATCTACGAGCAGTACTTC. Amino acid sequence: CASSSSRGTIYEQYF.

V gene TRBV12-5 combines with J gene TRBJ2-7; D not resolved. Germline CDR1 reads LGHNT; CDR2 reads FRNRAP. The CDR3 extends over 13 amino acids. Trimming removed 2 bases from V and 2 bases from J, with 7 bases in between. CDR3 loop: CASGLSVTYEQYF. CDR3 DNA sequence: TGTGCTAGTGGTTTGTCGGTAACCTACGAGCAGTACTTC.

The rearrangement joins TRBV5-1 to TRBJ2-6, with D perhaps matching TRBD1 or TRBD2 (5 bases each). CDR1 is SGHRS and CDR2 is YFSETQ in the germline V gene. V dropped 6 bases and J dropped 0 bases, with 22 bases sitting between them. This CDR3 contains 19 residues. The CDR3 sequence is CASTSPLRGFASGANVLTF. In DNA form, the CDR3 reads TGCGCCAGCACCTCTCCCCTGAGGGGCTTTGCCTCTGGGGCCAACGTCCTGACTTTC.

CDR3 nucleotide sequence: TGTGCCAGCAGCCAAGGAGGCCTAAGCTCCTACGAGCAGTACTTC. Translated: CASSQGGLSSYEQYF. The genes are TRBV3-1 and TRBJ2-7; D ambiguous. CDR3 length equals 15 residues. V was clipped by 1 base and J by 0 bases, with 10 bases between them. CDR1 LGHDT and CDR2 YNNKEL come from the germline V gene (reference sequence).

V usage is TRBV20-1 and J usage is TRBJ2-1; D possibly corresponds to TRBD2 (7 bases). V lost 6 bases to trimming and J lost 5 bases, with 23 bases between them. Germline CDR1 and CDR2: DFQATT and SNEGSKA (reference sequence). The CDR3 length is 16 residues. Here the CDR3 reads CSAGGGGELRDNEQFF. In DNA, the CDR3 is TGCAGTGCCGGGGGAGGGGGAGAACTCCGGGACAATGAGCAGTTCTTC.

J is TRBJ1-2 and V is TRBV2, with D possibly TRBD1 on 5 matching bases. Trimming took 7 bases from V and 4 from J, leaving 13 bases between them. The CDR3 length is 13 residues. Per the germline V gene, CDR1 is SNHLY and CDR2 is FYNNEI. This chain's CDR3 is CASIPQDSYGYTF. CDR3 nucleotide sequence: TGTGCCAGCATCCCCCAAGACAGCTATGGCTACACCTTC.

V gene TRBV4-1 combines with J gene TRBJ2-7; no clear D gene. This CDR3 spans 17 amino acids. V lost 0 bases, J lost 7 bases, and 22 bases lay in between. Germline lookup yields CDR1 MGHRA and CDR2 YSYEKL. The CDR3 spells CASSQDRLQGAYNEQYF. CDR3 DNA sequence: TGCGCCAGCAGCCAAGATCGGCTACAAGGAGCCTACAATGAGCAGTACTTC.

This clonotype appeared many times. The V call is TRBV7-3, the J call TRBJ2-1, with D unclear. The CDR3 sequence is 13 residues long. The V gene lost 5 bases and the J gene lost 5 bases, with 10 bases spanning the gap. The V gene's germline CDR1 is SGHTA and CDR2 FQGTGA. The CDR3 nucleotides read TGTGCCAGCAGCCTTACGGTAGACAATGAGCAGTTCTTC. Translating gives CASSLTVDNEQFF.

This chain uses TRBV7-2 with TRBJ1-5; the D is unclear. CDR1 SGHTA and CDR2 FQGNSA come from the germline V gene. The CDR3 has 18 residues. The ends were cut back, 0 bases at V and 6 bases at J, with 21 bases in the middle. CDR3 region: CASSLALTGRGRIQPQHF. Here the CDR3 DNA reads TGTGCCAGCAGCTTAGCCCTAACTGGACGGGGAAGAATTCAGCCCCAGCATTTT.

This clonotype was detected only once. This chain joins TRBV12-3 or TRBV12-4 and TRBJ2-5; 11 bases are a match to TRBD1. J was trimmed by 11 bases and V by 5 bases; bases with no gene match: 10. The CDR3 spans 14 residues. The CDR3 region is CASSEPGTGGEQYF. The CDR3 DNA sequence: TGTGCCAGCAGTGAACCCGGGACAGGGGGTGAGCAGTACTTC.